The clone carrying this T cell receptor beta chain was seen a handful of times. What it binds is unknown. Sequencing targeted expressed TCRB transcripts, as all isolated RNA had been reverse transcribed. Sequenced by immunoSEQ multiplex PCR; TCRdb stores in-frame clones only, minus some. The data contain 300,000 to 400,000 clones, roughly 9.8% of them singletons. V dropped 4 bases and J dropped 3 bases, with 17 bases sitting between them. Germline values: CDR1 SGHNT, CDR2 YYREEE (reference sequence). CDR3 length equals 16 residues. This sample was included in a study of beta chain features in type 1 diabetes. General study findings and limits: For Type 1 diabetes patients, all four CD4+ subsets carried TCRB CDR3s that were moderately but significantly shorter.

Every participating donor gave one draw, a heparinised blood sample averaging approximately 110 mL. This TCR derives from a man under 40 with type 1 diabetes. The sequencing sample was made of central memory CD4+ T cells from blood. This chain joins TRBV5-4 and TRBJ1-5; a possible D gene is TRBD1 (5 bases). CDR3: CASSQDQVGVNQPQHF. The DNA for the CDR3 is TGTGCCAGCAGCCAAGATCAGGTGGGGGTCAATCAGCCCCAGCATTTT.